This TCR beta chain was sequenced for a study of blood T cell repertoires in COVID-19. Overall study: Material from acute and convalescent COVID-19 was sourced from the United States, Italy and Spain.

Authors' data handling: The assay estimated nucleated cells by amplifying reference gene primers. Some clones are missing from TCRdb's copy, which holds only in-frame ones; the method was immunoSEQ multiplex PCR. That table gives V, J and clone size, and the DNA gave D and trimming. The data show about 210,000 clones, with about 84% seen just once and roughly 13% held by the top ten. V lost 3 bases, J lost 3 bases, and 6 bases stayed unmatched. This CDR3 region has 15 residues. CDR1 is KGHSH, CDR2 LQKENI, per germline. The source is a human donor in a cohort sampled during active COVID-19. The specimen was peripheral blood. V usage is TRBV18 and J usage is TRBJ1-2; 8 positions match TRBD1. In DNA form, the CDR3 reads TGTGCCAGCTCACCTTCGACAGGGGATCACTATGGCTACACCTTC. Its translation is CASSPSTGDHYGYTF.